One sample yielded the 17 T cell receptor beta chains listed below, sequenced in a study of blood T cells in healthy people across ages. A second PCR, run for about 7 to 11 cycles, used a sample-barcoded 5' primer plus a J-beta primer mix. TCRdb analysed the 5' RACE reads with MiXCR anew, one entry per CDR3 protein. This table has some 860,000 distinct CDR3 sequences, more than 50% appearing once. The sequenced sample was blood. These receptors were obtained from a man aged 40-49 years in good health.

This sequence joins TRBV7-2 and TRBJ2-1; D might be TRBD2 (6 bases). V was cut by 5 bases and J by 12 bases, with 17 bases left in between. The CDR3 is 13 residues long. From germline, CDR1 is SGHTA and CDR2 FQGNSA. Here the CDR3 reads CASSPTTAGRQFF. DNA of the CDR3: TGTGCCAGCAGCCCCACTACAGCGGGCAGGCAGTTCTTC.

V usage is TRBV6-2 or TRBV6-3 and J usage is TRBJ1-5, with 9 bases matching TRBD1. CDR3 length: 12 amino acids. Germline V CDR1 and CDR2: MNHEY, SVGEGT. After removal of 10 bases from V and 5 bases from J, the junction contained 3 bases not matched to a gene. The CDR3: CATRDRDQPQHF. In DNA, the CDR3 is TGTGCCACCAGGGACAGGGATCAGCCCCAGCATTTT.

The chain employs TRBV20-1 and TRBJ2-4, with 11 bases identical to TRBD2. The DNA end favors TRBJ2-5, so the J call may be wrong. The CDR3 spans 16 residues. The germline V gene has CDR1 DFQATT and CDR2 SNEGSKA (reference sequence). CDR3 bases: TGCAGTGCTATGGGGGACACTAGCGGGAGCTCGAAGACCCAGTACTTC. It encodes CSAMGDTSGSSKTQYF.

This clonotype was seen ten or more times. The rearrangement joins TRBV7-2 to TRBJ2-6; 8 positions agree with TRBD1. CDR1 is SGHTA and CDR2 is FQGNSA in the germline V gene. Trimming cost V 4 bases and J 2 bases; bases outside gene matches: 10. This CDR3 comprises 18 residues. This CDR3 is CASSSAGGAAPGANVLTF. The DNA for the CDR3 is TGTGCCAGCAGCTCCGCAGGGGGCGCAGCTCCTGGGGCCAACGTCCTGACTTTC.

The CDR3 loop reads CSARDLGGAYNEQYF. The CDR3, as DNA: TGCAGTGCTAGAGATCTGGGCGGGGCCTACAATGAGCAGTACTTC. The V gene is TRBV20-1, the J gene TRBJ2-1, with D tentatively TRBD2 (6 bases). The assigned J gene may be wrong: the sequence end matches TRBJ2-7 better. The CDR3 extends over 15 amino acids. Per the germline V gene, CDR1 is DFQATT and CDR2 is SNEGSKA (reference sequence).

This clonotype was counted only a few times. The chain uses TRBV20-1 and TRBJ1-2, with TRBD1 matching over 7 bases. The CDR3 loop spans 14 amino acids. Per germline, CDR1 DFQATT and CDR2 SNEGSKA (reference sequence). V dropped 2 bases and J dropped 8; count of bases not matched to a gene: 11. The CDR3 here is CSARNSTGSKGYTF. DNA of the CDR3: TGCAGTGCTAGAAACTCGACAGGGTCGAAAGGCTACACCTTC.

This clonotype was found many times. The V call is TRBV29-1, the J call TRBJ2-1; TRBD2 aligns across 14 bases. With 5 bases clipped from V and 3 bases from J, the junction kept 3 bases outside the gene matches. The CDR3 spans 15 residues. Germline values: CDR1 SQVTM, CDR2 ANQGSEA. CDR3 nucleotide sequence: TGCAGCGTTAGGACTAGCGGGGGGTACTACAATGAGCAGTTCTTC. Residues: CSVRTSGGYYNEQFF.

The CDR3 sequence is CSARRWGSSTDTQYF. DNA of the CDR3: TGCAGTGCTAGGAGATGGGGCAGCTCAACAGATACGCAGTATTTT. The chain joins TRBV20-1 to TRBJ2-3, with TRBD1 as a possible D gene (5 bases). Germline V gene data show CDR1 as DFQATT and CDR2 as SNEGSKA (reference sequence). The V and J ends lost 3 bases and 3 bases respectively, with 16 bases between them. The CDR3 has 15 residues.

The rearrangement links TRBV28 to TRBJ2-4; possibly TRBD2 for D (5 bases). Germline CDR1 is MDHEN and CDR2 is SYDVKM. The CDR3 spans 17 residues. Trimming stripped 7 bases from V and 0 bases from J, with 19 bases between. The CDR3 loop is CASNGVVKPLAKNIQYF. CDR3 DNA: TGTGCCAGCAACGGGGTGGTGAAGCCGCTAGCCAAAAACATTCAGTACTTC.

The rearrangement uses TRBV6-1 and TRBJ1-4; no clear D. This CDR3 has 12 residues. The germline CDR1 and CDR2 sequences are MNHNS and SASEGT. The V end was cut by 1 base, the J end by 12 bases, with 9 bases between. CDR3 protein: CASSEDVGQLFF. DNA of the CDR3: TGTGCCAGCAGTGAAGACGTAGGGCAACTGTTTTTT.

The rearrangement joins TRBV2 to TRBJ2-3; TRBD2 might be the D (6 bases). Germline lookup yields CDR1 SNHLY and CDR2 FYNNEI. The CDR3 sequence is 15 residues long. V shed 7 bases and J shed 0 bases, with 14 bases lying between them. CDR3 DNA: TGTGCCAGCAAACGGGGGAGCTCTAGCACAGATACGCAGTATTTT. Protein: CASKRGSSSTDTQYF.

This chain links TRBV18 with TRBJ2-4; 11 nucleotides agree with TRBD1. The CDR3 is made up of 14 amino acids. CDR1 KGHSH and CDR2 LQKENI come from the germline V gene. The V and J ends lost 3 bases and 10 bases, in that order; junction bases with no gene match: 5. The CDR3 here is CASSPQGTGGIQYF. DNA of the CDR3: TGTGCCAGCTCACCCCAAGGGACAGGGGGAATTCAGTACTTC.

CDR3 bases: TGTGCCACCAGCAGAGATCCCCAACGGAGGTCAAATAACAATGAGCAGTTCTTC. It translates to CATSRDPQRRSNNNEQFF. The rearrangement joins TRBV15 to TRBJ2-1; weak D call: TRBD2 (5 bases). The CDR3 spans 18 residues. The ends were cut back, 0 bases at V and 5 bases at J, with 20 bases in the middle. CDR1 and CDR2 from the germline V gene are LNHNV and YYDKDF (reference sequence).

There are many counts of this clonotype. The CDR3, as DNA: TGCAGCGTTCATCAGGGGGCGTTTCCGTTCTTC. It encodes CSVHQGAFPFF. This sequence joins TRBV29-1 and TRBJ2-1; the match to TRBD1 covers 8 bases. Germline lookup yields CDR1 SQVTM and CDR2 ANQGSEA. V gave up 5 bases and J gave up 15 bases; unmatched junction bases: 9. This CDR3 contains 11 residues.

The chain is built from TRBV20-1 and TRBJ2-3; tentatively, D is TRBD2 (5 bases). The germline gives CDR1 DFQATT, CDR2 SNEGSKA (reference sequence). This CDR3 spans 20 amino acids. Trimming took off 6 bases at V and 1 base at J, with 32 bases between the two ends. This CDR3 is CSADSPQVASAGQGTDTQYF. CDR3 coding DNA: TGCAGTGCCGACTCCCCCCAGGTCGCGTCCGCGGGCCAAGGCACAGATACGCAGTATTTT.

On this clonotype itself: Sequence at one end of the junction differs from germline and may be a read error. This chain links TRBV4-1 with TRBJ2-7; a weak D match, TRBD2 (6 bases). The CDR3 contains 15 residues. Germline V gives CDR1 MGHRA, CDR2 YSYEKL. CDR3 in amino acids: CVSSQENGSPYEQYF. For the CDR3, the DNA is TGCGTCAGCAGCCAAGAAAACGGGAGTCCCTATGAGCAGTACTTC.

This clonotype showed up just a few times. CDR3 bases: TGTGCCAGCAGTGAAACCGGACCGTCAAAGGGGCACTATGGCTACACCTTC. This translates into CASSETGPSKGHYGYTF. The rearrangement links TRBV6-1 to TRBJ1-2; D is possibly TRBD1 (5 bases). Looked up from germline, CDR1 is MNHNS and CDR2 is SASEGT. There are 17 residues in the CDR3. Trimming left V 2 bases short and J 3 bases short, with 19 bases between.